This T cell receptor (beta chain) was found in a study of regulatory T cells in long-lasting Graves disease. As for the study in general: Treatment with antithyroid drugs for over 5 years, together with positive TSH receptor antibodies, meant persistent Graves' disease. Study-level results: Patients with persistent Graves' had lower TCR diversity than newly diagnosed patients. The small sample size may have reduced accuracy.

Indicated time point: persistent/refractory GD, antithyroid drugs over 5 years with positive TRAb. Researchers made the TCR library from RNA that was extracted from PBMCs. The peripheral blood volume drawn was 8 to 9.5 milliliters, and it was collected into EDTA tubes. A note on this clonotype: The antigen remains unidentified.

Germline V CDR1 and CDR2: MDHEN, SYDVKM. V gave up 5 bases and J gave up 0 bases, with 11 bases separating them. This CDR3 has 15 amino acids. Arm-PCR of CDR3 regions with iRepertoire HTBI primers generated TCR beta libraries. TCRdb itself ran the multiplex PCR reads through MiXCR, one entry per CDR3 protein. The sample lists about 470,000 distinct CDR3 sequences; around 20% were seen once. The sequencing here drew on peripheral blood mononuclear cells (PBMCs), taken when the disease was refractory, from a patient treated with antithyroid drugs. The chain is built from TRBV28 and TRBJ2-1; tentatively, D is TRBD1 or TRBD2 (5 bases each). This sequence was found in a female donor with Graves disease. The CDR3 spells CASSTPGASYNEQFF. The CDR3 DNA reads TGTGCCAGCAGTACGCCCGGGGCCTCCTACAATGAGCAGTTCTTC.